Listed below are T cell receptor beta chains from one sample, sequenced in a study of cytomegalovirus exposure and HLA in healthy donors. Profiling relied on immunoSEQ multiplex PCR, and the TCRdb table lists in-frame clones only, not all of them. The sample consists of some 120,000 clones, around three quarters of them appearing once. Sequenced sample: PBMCs. Receptor source: a man aged 35 to 55 in good health and CMV-seropositive. The CDR3 runs from the conserved cysteine through the conserved F or W. D genes are given only for firm matches. Rows give clone size only sometimes, using once, few, many, or a class for an expanded clone.

v_call: TRBV19
j_call: TRBJ2-3
clone_size: once
cdr3_length: 13
d_call: NA
cdr3_aa: CASNDRLPDTQYF
cdr3_nt: TGTGCCAGTAACGACAGACTCCCAGATACGCAGTATTTT

v_call: TRBV5-1
j_call: TRBJ1-6
clone_size: NA
cdr3_length: 16
d_call: NA
cdr3_aa: CASSLAPRGRYSPLHF
cdr3_nt: TGCGCCAGCAGCTTGGCCCCTAGGGGCCGCTATTCACCCCTCCACTTT

v_call: TRBV7-2
j_call: TRBJ2-3
clone_size: NA
cdr3_length: 14
d_call: NA
cdr3_aa: CASSLLGITDTQYF
cdr3_nt: TGTGCCAGCAGCTTACTGGGCATCACAGATACGCAGTATTTT

v_call: TRBV4-1
j_call: TRBJ2-2
clone_size: NA
cdr3_length: 14
d_call: NA
cdr3_aa: CASSPLTGSGELFF
cdr3_nt: TGCGCCAGCAGCCCCCTCACGGGTTCCGGGGAGCTGTTTTTT

v_call: TRBV5-1
j_call: TRBJ2-5
clone_size: NA
cdr3_length: 14
d_call: NA
cdr3_aa: CASSLMQGGETQYF
cdr3_nt: TGCGCCAGCAGCTTGATGCAGGGGGGAGAGACCCAGTACTTC

v_call: TRBV1
j_call: TRBJ2-1
clone_size: NA
cdr3_length: 13
d_call: NA
cdr3_aa: CTSSQRSYNEQFF
cdr3_nt: TGCACCAGCAGCCAACGCTCCTACAATGAGCAGTTCTTC

v_call: TRBV4-1
j_call: TRBJ2-5
clone_size: few
cdr3_length: 12
d_call: NA
cdr3_aa: CASSQDRETQYF
cdr3_nt: TGCGCCAGCAGCCAAGACCGGGAGACCCAGTACTTC

v_call: TRBV28
j_call: TRBJ1-3
clone_size: NA
cdr3_length: 15
d_call: TRBD1
cdr3_aa: CASSLGTASGNTIYF
cdr3_nt: TGTGCCAGCAGTTTAGGGACAGCCTCTGGAAACACCATATATTTT

v_call: TRBV9
j_call: TRBJ2-5
clone_size: NA
cdr3_length: 15
d_call: NA
cdr3_aa: CASSPSGGVQETQYF
cdr3_nt: TGTGCCAGCAGCCCCAGTGGAGGGGTCCAAGAGACCCAGTACTTC

v_call: TRBV20-1
j_call: TRBJ1-1
clone_size: NA
cdr3_length: 11
d_call: TRBD1
cdr3_aa: CSGTGVTEAFF
cdr3_nt: TGCAGCGGGACAGGGGTGACTGAAGCTTTCTTT

v_call: TRBV27
j_call: TRBJ2-6
clone_size: NA
cdr3_length: 16
d_call: NA
cdr3_aa: CASSFLPGSGANGLTF
cdr3_nt: TGTGCCAGCAGCTTCCTGCCCGGGTCTGGGGCCAACGGCCTGACTTTC

v_call: TRBV7-3
j_call: TRBJ1-2
clone_size: once
cdr3_length: 15
d_call: NA
cdr3_aa: CASSLIGSGQDGYTF
cdr3_nt: TGTGCCAGCAGCTTAATAGGTTCAGGCCAGGATGGCTACACCTTC

v_call: TRBV13
j_call: TRBJ1-2
clone_size: NA
cdr3_length: 15
d_call: TRBD1
cdr3_aa: CASSLSRTGKYGYTF
cdr3_nt: TGTGCCAGCAGCTTATCACGGACAGGCAAGTATGGCTACACCTTC

v_call: TRBV9
j_call: TRBJ2-5
clone_size: NA
cdr3_length: 16
d_call: NA
cdr3_aa: CASSVGTRQSGLEQYF
cdr3_nt: TGTGCCAGCAGCGTAGGTACCCGCCAATCGGGGTTGGAGCAGTACTTC

v_call: TRBV11-3
j_call: TRBJ2-1
clone_size: once
cdr3_length: 14
d_call: TRBD1
cdr3_aa: CASSLDGTVHEQFF
cdr3_nt: TGTGCCAGCAGCTTAGATGGGACAGTCCATGAGCAGTTCTTC

v_call: TRBV5-8
j_call: TRBJ2-3
clone_size: NA
cdr3_length: 15
d_call: TRBD2
cdr3_aa: CASSWGLAGADTQYF
cdr3_nt: TGTGCCAGCAGCTGGGGACTAGCGGGGGCAGATACGCAGTATTTT

v_call: TRBV7-6
j_call: TRBJ2-7
clone_size: NA
cdr3_length: 14
d_call: TRBD1
cdr3_aa: CASSFDRGPYEQYF
cdr3_nt: TGTGCCAGCAGCTTTGACAGGGGTCCCTACGAGCAGTACTTC

v_call: TRBV7-9
j_call: TRBJ2-2
clone_size: once
cdr3_length: 13
d_call: NA
cdr3_aa: CASSLQDTGELFF
cdr3_nt: TGTGCCAGCAGCTTACAGGACACCGGGGAGCTGTTTTTT

v_call: TRBV7-8
j_call: TRBJ2-3
clone_size: once
cdr3_length: 16
d_call: TRBD1
cdr3_aa: CASSFLGQASTDTQYF
cdr3_nt: TGTGCCAGCAGCTTCCTTGGACAGGCAAGCACAGATACGCAGTATTTT

v_call: TRBV7-9
j_call: TRBJ2-7
clone_size: once
cdr3_length: 13
d_call: NA
cdr3_aa: CASSFEVQYEQYF
cdr3_nt: TGTGCCAGCAGCTTCGAGGTACAATACGAGCAGTACTTC

v_call: TRBV7-9
j_call: TRBJ1-2
clone_size: NA
cdr3_length: 14
d_call: TRBD1
cdr3_aa: CASSLDDRAGGYTF
cdr3_nt: TGTGCCAGCAGCTTAGACGACAGGGCTGGAGGCTACACCTTC

v_call: TRBV7-3
j_call: TRBJ2-7
clone_size: NA
cdr3_length: 13
d_call: TRBD1
cdr3_aa: CASSLLQGYEQYF
cdr3_nt: TGTGCCAGCAGCTTACTACAGGGGTACGAGCAGTACTTC

v_call: TRBV4-3
j_call: TRBJ2-5
clone_size: NA
cdr3_length: 17
d_call: TRBD1
cdr3_aa: CASSQGATGPFQETQYF
cdr3_nt: TGCGCCAGCAGCCAAGGAGCGACAGGGCCGTTTCAAGAGACCCAGTACTTC

v_call: TRBV10-3
j_call: TRBJ2-1
clone_size: NA
cdr3_length: 14
d_call: TRBD1
cdr3_aa: CAIMGDRGFHEQFF
cdr3_nt: TGTGCCATCATGGGGGACAGGGGGTTCCATGAGCAGTTCTTC

v_call: TRBV28
j_call: TRBJ2-7
clone_size: once
cdr3_length: 14
d_call: NA
cdr3_aa: CASSFRDKSYEQYF
cdr3_nt: TGTGCCAGCAGTTTTAGGGACAAGTCCTACGAGCAGTACTTC

v_call: TRBV18
j_call: TRBJ1-2
clone_size: NA
cdr3_length: 13
d_call: TRBD1
cdr3_aa: CASSEGQRDGYTF
cdr3_nt: TGTGCCAGCTCAGAGGGACAGCGCGATGGCTACACCTTC

v_call: TRBV5-5
j_call: TRBJ1-1
clone_size: NA
cdr3_length: 13
d_call: NA
cdr3_aa: CASSLTGVTEAFF
cdr3_nt: TGTGCCAGCAGCTTGACCGGGGTCACTGAAGCTTTCTTT

v_call: TRBV7-9
j_call: TRBJ2-3
clone_size: few
cdr3_length: 17
d_call: NA
cdr3_aa: CASSQPYGPSGTDTQYF
cdr3_nt: TGCGCCAGCAGCCAACCCTACGGGCCTAGCGGCACAGATACGCAGTATTTT

v_call: TRBV28
j_call: TRBJ2-7
clone_size: NA
cdr3_length: 12
d_call: NA
cdr3_aa: CASTTTAYEQYF
cdr3_nt: TGTGCCAGCACGACTACAGCCTACGAGCAGTACTTC

v_call: TRBV5-1
j_call: TRBJ2-5
clone_size: NA
cdr3_length: 14
d_call: TRBD1
cdr3_aa: CASSWTGDEETQYF
cdr3_nt: TGCGCCAGCAGCTGGACAGGGGACGAAGAGACCCAGTACTTC

v_call: TRBV28
j_call: TRBJ2-1
clone_size: NA
cdr3_length: 16
d_call: NA
cdr3_aa: CASRSIGTSTLNEQFF
cdr3_nt: TGTGCCAGCAGGTCCATAGGGACTTCGACACTCAATGAGCAGTTCTTC

v_call: TRBV10-3
j_call: TRBJ2-7
clone_size: NA
cdr3_length: 14
d_call: NA
cdr3_aa: CAISDRDSSYEQYF
cdr3_nt: TGTGCCATCAGTGACAGGGATAGCTCCTACGAGCAGTACTTC

v_call: TRBV7-9
j_call: TRBJ1-2
clone_size: NA
cdr3_length: 13
d_call: NA
cdr3_aa: CASSTGHTYGYTF
cdr3_nt: TGTGCCAGCAGCACCGGACACACCTATGGCTACACCTTC

v_call: TRBV4-3
j_call: TRBJ2-7
clone_size: NA
cdr3_length: 15
d_call: NA
cdr3_aa: CASSQKSDSHYEQYF
cdr3_nt: TGCGCCAGCAGCCAAAAATCCGACAGTCACTACGAGCAGTACTTC

v_call: TRBV7-9
j_call: TRBJ2-7
clone_size: NA
cdr3_length: 11
d_call: NA
cdr3_aa: CASSPTYEQYF
cdr3_nt: TGTGCCAGCAGCCCCACCTACGAGCAGTACTTC

v_call: TRBV6-5
j_call: TRBJ1-6
clone_size: NA
cdr3_length: 13
d_call: TRBD1
cdr3_aa: CASSTGDNSPLHF
cdr3_nt: TGTGCCAGCAGTACAGGGGACAATTCACCCCTCCACTTT

v_call: TRBV6-5
j_call: TRBJ1-2
clone_size: NA
cdr3_length: 11
d_call: NA
cdr3_aa: CASSYEGGYTF
cdr3_nt: TGTGCCAGCAGTTACGAGGGTGGCTACACCTTC

v_call: TRBV12-5
j_call: TRBJ2-5
clone_size: NA
cdr3_length: 14
d_call: NA
cdr3_aa: CASGGSGYQETQYF
cdr3_nt: TGTGCTAGTGGCGGGTCGGGGTACCAAGAGACCCAGTACTTC

v_call: TRBV28
j_call: TRBJ2-7
clone_size: NA
cdr3_length: 14
d_call: TRBD1
cdr3_aa: CASRPVDRGYEQYF
cdr3_nt: TGTGCCAGCAGGCCCGTCGACAGGGGCTACGAGCAGTACTTC

v_call: TRBV18
j_call: TRBJ1-6
clone_size: NA
cdr3_length: 15
d_call: TRBD1
cdr3_aa: CASSRGTAYNSPLHF
cdr3_nt: TGTGCCAGCTCACGAGGGACAGCCTATAATTCACCCCTCCACTTT

v_call: TRBV7-6
j_call: TRBJ2-7
clone_size: few
cdr3_length: 15
d_call: TRBD1
cdr3_aa: CASSWAGTGVDEQYF
cdr3_nt: TGTGCCAGCAGCTGGGCCGGGACAGGGGTCGACGAGCAGTACTTC

v_call: TRBV19
j_call: TRBJ2-5
clone_size: NA
cdr3_length: 13
d_call: TRBD1
cdr3_aa: CASGGQGGETQYF
cdr3_nt: TGTGCCAGTGGGGGACAGGGAGGAGAGACCCAGTACTTC

v_call: TRBV6-1
j_call: TRBJ1-2
clone_size: few
cdr3_length: 16
d_call: NA
cdr3_aa: CASSDHGVPRDYGYTF
cdr3_nt: TGTGCCAGCAGTGACCATGGGGTCCCGCGGGACTATGGCTACACCTTC

v_call: TRBV7-9
j_call: TRBJ1-5
clone_size: NA
cdr3_length: 14
d_call: TRBD1
cdr3_aa: CASSSTGADQPQHF
cdr3_nt: TGTGCCAGCAGCTCCACAGGGGCCGATCAGCCCCAGCATTTT

v_call: TRBV5-4
j_call: TRBJ2-1
clone_size: once
cdr3_length: 15
d_call: NA
cdr3_aa: CASSPTGGLYNEQFF
cdr3_nt: TGTGCCAGCAGCCCGACGGGGGGCCTTTACAATGAGCAGTTCTTC

v_call: TRBV28
j_call: TRBJ1-5
clone_size: NA
cdr3_length: 14
d_call: NA
cdr3_aa: CASSFGGVNQPQHF
cdr3_nt: TGTGCCAGCAGTTTCGGAGGCGTTAATCAGCCCCAGCATTTT

v_call: TRBV7-9
j_call: TRBJ2-7
clone_size: NA
cdr3_length: 16
d_call: TRBD2
cdr3_aa: CSSSLVLAGGSDEQYF
cdr3_nt: TGTTCCAGCAGCTTAGTCTTAGCGGGGGGATCAGACGAGCAGTACTTC

v_call: TRBV14
j_call: TRBJ2-5
clone_size: NA
cdr3_length: 13
d_call: TRBD2
cdr3_aa: CASSPTISGGPNF
cdr3_nt: TGTGCCAGCAGCCCTACGATTAGCGGGGGGCCCAACTTC

v_call: TRBV30
j_call: TRBJ1-5
clone_size: NA
cdr3_length: 15
d_call: NA
cdr3_aa: CAWSVVGQTNQPQHF
cdr3_nt: TGTGCCTGGAGTGTAGTCGGACAGACCAATCAGCCCCAGCATTTT